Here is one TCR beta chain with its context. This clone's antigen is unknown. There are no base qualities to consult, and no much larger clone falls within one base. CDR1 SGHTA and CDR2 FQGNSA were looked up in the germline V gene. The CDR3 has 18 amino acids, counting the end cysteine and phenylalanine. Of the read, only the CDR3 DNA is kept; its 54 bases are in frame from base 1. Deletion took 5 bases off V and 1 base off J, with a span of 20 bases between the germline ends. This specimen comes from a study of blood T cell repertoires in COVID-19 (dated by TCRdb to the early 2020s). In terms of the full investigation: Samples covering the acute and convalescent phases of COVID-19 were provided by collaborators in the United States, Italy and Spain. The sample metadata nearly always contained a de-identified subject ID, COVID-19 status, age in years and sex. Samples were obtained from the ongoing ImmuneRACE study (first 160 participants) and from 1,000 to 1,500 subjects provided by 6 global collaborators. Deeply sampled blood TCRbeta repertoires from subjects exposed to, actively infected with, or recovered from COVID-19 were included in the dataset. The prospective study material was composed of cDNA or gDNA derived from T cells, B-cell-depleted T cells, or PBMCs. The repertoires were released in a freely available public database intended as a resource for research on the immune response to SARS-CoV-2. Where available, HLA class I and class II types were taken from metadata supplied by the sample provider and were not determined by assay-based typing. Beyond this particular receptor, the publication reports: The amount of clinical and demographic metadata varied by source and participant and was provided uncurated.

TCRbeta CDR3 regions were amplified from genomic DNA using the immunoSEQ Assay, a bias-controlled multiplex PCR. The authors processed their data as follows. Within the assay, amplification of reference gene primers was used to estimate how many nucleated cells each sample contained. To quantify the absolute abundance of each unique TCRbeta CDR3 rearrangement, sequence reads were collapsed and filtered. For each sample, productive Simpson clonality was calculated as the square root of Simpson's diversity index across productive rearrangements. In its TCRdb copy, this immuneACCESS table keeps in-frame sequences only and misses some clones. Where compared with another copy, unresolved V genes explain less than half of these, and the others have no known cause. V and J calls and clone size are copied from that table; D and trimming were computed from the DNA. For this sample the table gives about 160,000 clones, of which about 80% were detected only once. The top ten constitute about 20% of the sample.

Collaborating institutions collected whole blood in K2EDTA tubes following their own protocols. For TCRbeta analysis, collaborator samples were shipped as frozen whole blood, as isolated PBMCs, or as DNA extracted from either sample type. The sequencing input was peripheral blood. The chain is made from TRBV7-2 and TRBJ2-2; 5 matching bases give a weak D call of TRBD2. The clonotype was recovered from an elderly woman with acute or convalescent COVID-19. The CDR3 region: CASSPQPTAVWNTGELFF. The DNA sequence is TGTGCCAGCAGCCCCCAACCCACAGCGGTTTGGAACACCGGGGAGCTGTTTTTT.